The 22 T cell receptor beta chains below come from one sample, sequenced in a study of blood T cell repertoires in COVID-19. Clones were sequenced by immunoSEQ multiplex PCR, and TCRdb holds only the in-frame ones, with some missing. The sample holds approximately 250,000 clones, about 91% seen once. The sample was PBMCs or T cells enriched from blood (not recorded which). The receptors stem from a woman aged 40 to 50 with acute COVID-19.

The genes are TRBV5-4 and TRBJ2-4; TRBD2 might be the D (5 bases). Per germline, CDR1 SGHNT and CDR2 YYREEE (reference sequence). The CDR3 runs 16 residues. Trimming pared 3 bases from V and 0 bases from J, leaving 13 bases between. DNA for the CDR3: TGTGCCAGCAGCTGGAATGCGGGCGGAGCCAAAAACATTCAGTACTTC. Translated, it gives CASSWNAGGAKNIQYF.

This chain uses TRBV28 with TRBJ2-7; the match to TRBD2 covers 10 bases. CDR1 MDHEN and CDR2 SYDVKM come from the germline V gene. V was clipped by 3 bases and J by 0 bases; unmatched bases: 2. The CDR3 extends over 15 amino acids. The chain's CDR3 is CASSLSGRGSYEQYF. The CDR3 DNA reads TGTGCCAGCAGTTTGAGCGGGAGGGGCTCCTACGAGCAGTACTTC.

This sequence joins TRBV4-1 and TRBJ2-1, with D possibly TRBD2 on 5 matching bases. Trimming shortened V by 4 bases and J by 8 bases, and 15 bases separated the two germline ends. Per germline, CDR1 MGHRA and CDR2 YSYEKL. The CDR3 covers 14 residues. The CDR3 region has the DNA TGCGCCAGCAGCCCCCGACTAAGCGGCCATGAGCAGTTCTTC. The encoded protein is CASSPRLSGHEQFF.

V is TRBV3-1 (or the pseudogene TRBV3-2) and J is TRBJ2-3, with no clear D. Germline lookup yields CDR1 LGHDT and CDR2 YNNKEL (reference sequence). The CDR3 covers 14 residues. Trimming removed 4 bases at V and 0 bases at J, with 8 bases between. The CDR3 region has the DNA TGTGCCAGCAGCCCGAGGTCTAGCACAGATACGCAGTATTTT. This translates into CASSPRSSTDTQYF.

V usage is TRBV18 and J usage is TRBJ1-1, with a possible D match to TRBD1 (6 bases). V was clipped by 2 bases and J by 7 bases, with 20 bases between them. The CDR3 is 16 amino acids. Germline CDR1 reads KGHSH; CDR2 reads LQKENI. CDR3 in amino acids: CASSPTTGGIDLEAFF. The CDR3 DNA is TGTGCCAGCTCACCAACCACGGGGGGCATTGATCTTGAAGCTTTCTTT.

CDR3 protein: CASSLQGQGAPETQYF. The CDR3 DNA reads TGTGCCAGCAGCTTACAGGGACAGGGGGCTCCAGAGACCCAGTACTTC. The J gene is TRBJ2-5, the V gene TRBV13, with 12 bases identical to TRBD1. The V and J ends lost 2 bases and 4 bases, in that order; junction bases with no gene match: 5. CDR1 PRHDT and CDR2 FYEKMQ come from the germline V gene (reference sequence). This CDR3 has 16 amino acids.

This rearrangement joins TRBV7-8 to TRBJ1-1, with TRBD1 identical over 8 bases. The CDR3 extends over 14 amino acids. The germline V gene encodes CDR1 SGHVS and CDR2 FQNEAQ. V was pared by 4 bases and J by 3 bases, with 4 bases of the junction left unmatched. The CDR3 nucleotides read TGTGCCAGCAGCTCGAGACAGGGGTACACTGAAGCTTTCTTT. This sequence encodes CASSSRQGYTEAFF.

The rearrangement joins TRBV28 to TRBJ1-1; possibly TRBD1 for D (5 bases). Trimming took off 7 bases at V and 5 bases at J, with 17 bases between the two ends. Germline-derived CDR1 and CDR2 are MDHEN and SYDVKM. The CDR3 contains 14 residues. The CDR3 sequence: CASTRGRGETEAFF. The CDR3 DNA reads TGTGCCAGCACCCGCGGGAGGGGAGAGACTGAAGCTTTCTTT.

J is TRBJ2-1 and V is TRBV6-4, with 7 nucleotides matching TRBD2. This CDR3 comprises 15 residues. The germline CDR1 and CDR2 sequences are MRHNA and SNTAGT. The junction had 6 bases not matched to a gene; V was cut back by 4 bases and J by 3 bases. The CDR3 here is CASSVGLADYNEQFF. The CDR3 DNA is TGTGCCAGCAGTGTAGGGCTAGCGGACTACAATGAGCAGTTCTTC.

This clone was counted only a few times. The rearrangement uses TRBV5-4 and TRBJ1-3; 9 positions agree with TRBD1. This CDR3 region has 13 residues. V shed 4 bases and J 9 bases; nucleotides not matched to a gene: 5. Germline V gene sequence: CDR1 SGHNT, CDR2 YYREEE (reference sequence). CDR3 DNA: TGTGCCAGCAGCGCGGACAGGGGTCGCACCATATATTTT. Amino acid sequence: CASSADRGRTIYF. Together with reference TRBV5-4 and TRBJ1-3, the CDR3 gives the full variable domain: ETGVTQSPTHLIKTRGQQVTLRCSSQSGHNTVSWYQQALGQGPQFIFQYYREEENGRGNFPPRFSGLQFPNYSSELNVNALELDDSALYLCASSADRGRTIYFGEGSWLTVV.

The V and J genes are TRBV5-5 and TRBJ1-2, with 7 bases fitting TRBD1. From germline, CDR1 is SGHKS and CDR2 YYEKEE (reference sequence). Trimming cost V 3 bases and J 8 bases; bases outside gene matches: 4. There are 12 residues in the CDR3. CDR3 nucleotides: TGTGCCAGCAGCTCCTGGACAGGCGGCTACACCTTC. This codes for CASSSWTGGYTF.

The CDR3 protein is CASSSQTGLGTDTQYF. The CDR3 coding sequence is TGTGCCAGCAGTTCCCAAACAGGGTTGGGCACAGATACGCAGTATTTT. This rearrangement joins TRBV28 to TRBJ2-3; D may be TRBD1 (6 bases). CDR3 length: 16 amino acids. Germline V gives CDR1 MDHEN, CDR2 SYDVKM. V gave up 4 bases and J gave up 1 base, with 15 bases separating them. Full variable domain (remainder filled in from reference TRBV28 and TRBJ2-3): DVKVTQSSRYLVKRTGEKVFLECVQDMDHENMFWYRQDPGLGLRLIYFSYDVKMKEKGDIPEGYSVSREKKERFSLILESASTNQTSMYLCASSSQTGLGTDTQYFGPGTRLTVL.

The chain is built from TRBV9 and TRBJ2-3, with a possible D match to TRBD2 (5 bases). CDR1 is SGDLS, CDR2 YYNGEE, per germline. CDR3 length: 14 residues. Trimming took off 0 bases at V and 10 bases at J, with 15 bases between the two ends. CDR3 region: CASSVGGLGGPQYF. The CDR3 DNA reads as TGTGCCAGCAGCGTAGGTGGTTTGGGCGGGCCGCAGTATTTT.

The chain has TRBV5-1 and TRBJ2-1; weak D call: TRBD1 (6 bases). CDR3 length: 12 residues. Looked up from germline, CDR1 is SGHRS and CDR2 is YFSETQ. Trimming removed 3 bases at V and 10 bases at J, with 11 bases between. The CDR3 region is CASSSYGQEQFF. The CDR3 DNA is TGCGCCAGCAGCTCGTATGGACAGGAGCAGTTCTTC.

This sequence joins TRBV6-5 and TRBJ2-3; TRBD2 aligns across 12 bases. The CDR3 length is 16 residues. J gave up 5 bases and V 2 bases, and 5 bases lay outside the gene matches. Germline CDR1 and CDR2: MNHEY and SVGAGI. This chain's CDR3 is CASSYLLAGGVDTQYF. CDR3 sequence (DNA): TGTGCCAGCAGTTACCTTCTAGCGGGAGGGGTAGATACGCAGTATTTT.

This clone was seen more than once but under ten times. The chain combines TRBV3-1 (or the pseudogene TRBV3-2) with TRBJ2-7; 15 positions match TRBD2. This CDR3 is built from 15 residues. V shed 4 bases, J shed 2 bases, and the junction held 0 bases outside the gene matches. The V gene's germline CDR1 is LGHDT and CDR2 YNNKEL (reference sequence). The CDR3 nucleotides are TGTGCCAGCAGCCGGACTAGCGGGAGGGCCTACGAGCAGTACTTC. It specifies CASSRTSGRAYEQYF.

The chain recombines TRBV20-1 with TRBJ2-1; possibly TRBD1 for D (5 bases). Trimming took 3 bases from V and 5 from J, leaving 14 bases between them. The germline CDR1 and CDR2 sequences are DFQATT and SNEGSKA (reference sequence). CDR3 length: 14 amino acids. The chain's CDR3 is CSASNSGRNNEQFF. CDR3 nucleotides: TGCAGTGCTAGTAACTCAGGGCGAAACAATGAGCAGTTCTTC.

In this sample, this clone turned up once. This rearrangement joins TRBV6-4 to TRBJ2-3; D may be TRBD2 (6 bases). The CDR3 totals 14 residues. Trimming stripped 8 bases from V and 2 bases from J, with 14 bases between. From germline, CDR1 is MRHNA and CDR2 SNTAGT. CDR3 DNA sequence: TGTGCCAGCGCGGCGGGATCGGACACAGATACGCAGTATTTT. Translating it yields CASAAGSDTDTQYF.

The rearrangement uses TRBV5-3 and TRBJ2-7; 8 bases align to TRBD2. TRBV5-3 is placed among ORFs of uncertain function. V was clipped by 0 bases and J by 9 bases; unmatched bases: 8. This CDR3 contains 14 residues. The CDR3 coding sequence is TGTGCCAGAAGCTTGGCTAGTAGCGGGGTCTGGCAGTACTTC. Its protein is CARSLASSGVWQYF.

This chain connects TRBV10-3 to TRBJ1-2, with 11 bases fitting TRBD1. The V segment lost 4 bases and the J segment 2 bases; nucleotides outside the gene matches: 3. Germline values: CDR1 ENHRY, CDR2 SYGVKD. The CDR3 length is 15 residues. This CDR3 reads CAISGGQGGNYGYTF. CDR3 coding DNA: TGTGCCATCAGTGGGGGACAGGGGGGGAACTATGGCTACACCTTC.

This clone was recorded once. The chain joins TRBV9 to TRBJ2-4; D remains unclear. Germline V gene data show CDR1 as SGDLS and CDR2 as YYNGEE. The CDR3 spans 13 residues. Trimming stripped 0 bases from V and 6 bases from J, with 7 bases between. This CDR3 is CASSVGAGNIQYF. The CDR3 coding sequence is TGTGCCAGCAGCGTAGGGGCCGGAAACATTCAGTACTTC.

This chain connects TRBV7-9 to TRBJ1-1; 11 nucleotides line up with TRBD1. The CDR3 is made up of 15 amino acids. V shed 6 bases, J shed 5 bases, and the junction held 8 bases outside the gene matches. Germline-derived CDR1 and CDR2 are SEHNR and FQNEAQ (reference sequence). CDR3 sequence (DNA): TGTGCCAGCAGGGGACGGGACAGGGGGGAGACTGAAGCTTTCTTT. Its translation is CASRGRDRGETEAFF.